The sequence of this T cell receptor (beta chain) was determined in a study of T-cell reconstitution after alpha-beta-depleted transplantation in children. This clonotype was counted between two and nine times. Unique molecular identifiers were used to barcode this TCRbeta library. TCRdb independently ran MiXCR on the PCR reads; one entry per CDR3 protein. The repertoire holds 450,000 to 600,000 distinct CDR3 sequences, about 16% seen once, with roughly 3.3% in the top ten. With 2 bases removed from V and 3 bases from J, the gap between germline ends came to 11 bases. The CDR3 consists of 15 residues.

The sequence came from a human donor who donated a stem cell graft to a child with acute lymphoblastic leukemia. The chain links TRBV12-3 or TRBV12-4 to TRBJ2-1; no firm D call. The starting material was PBMCs from the stem cell graft donor, obtained from the stem cell graft. The chain's CDR3 is CASSLNPDRYNEQFF. CDR3 DNA: TGTGCCAGCAGTTTAAACCCCGACCGCTACAATGAGCAGTTCTTC.